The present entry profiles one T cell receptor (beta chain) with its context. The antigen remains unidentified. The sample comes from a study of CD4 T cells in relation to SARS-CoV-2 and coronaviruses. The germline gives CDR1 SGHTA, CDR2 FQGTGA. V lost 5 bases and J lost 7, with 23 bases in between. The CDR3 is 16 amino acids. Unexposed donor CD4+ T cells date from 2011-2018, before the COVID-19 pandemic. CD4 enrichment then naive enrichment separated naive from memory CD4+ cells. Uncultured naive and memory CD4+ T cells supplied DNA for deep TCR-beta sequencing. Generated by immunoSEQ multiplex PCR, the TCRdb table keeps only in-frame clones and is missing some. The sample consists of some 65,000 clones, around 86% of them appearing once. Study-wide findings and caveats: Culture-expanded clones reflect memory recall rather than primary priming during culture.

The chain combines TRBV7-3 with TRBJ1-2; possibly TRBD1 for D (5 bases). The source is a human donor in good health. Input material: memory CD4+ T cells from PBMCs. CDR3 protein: CASSASSTEFESGYTF. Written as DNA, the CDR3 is TGTGCCAGCAGCGCCTCCTCGACAGAATTTGAGAGTGGCTACACCTTC.